The following is a TCR delta chain sequence with its context. This clone has only a few counts. The clone's antigen remains unknown. The mismatch at residue 17 between this DNA's translation and the TCRdb protein of a much larger clone likely reflects a read error; the protein shown is translated from the DNA. This specimen belongs to a study of DNA immune sequencing with unique molecular identifiers (dated by TCRdb to about 2020). In terms of the full investigation: Immunomagnetic cell separation was used to enrich gammadelta T cells from buffy coats, and the genomic DNA of the enriched gammadelta T cells was sequenced. Fluorescence-activated cell sorting was used to enrich gammadelta T cells from the PBMC of around ten healthy people. For the enriched versus non-enriched comparison, approximately 100 ng enriched gammadelta T-cell DNA and 0.9 to 1 ug non-enriched PBMC DNA were sequenced. Validation of the method was performed on synthetic reference molecules and on blood samples from healthy individuals. Healthy individuals were used as donors, and sorted peripheral blood gammadelta T cells were profiled from roughly ten of these donors. An ultrasensitive DNA-based TRD repertoire sequencing method using PCR-introduced unique molecular identifiers was developed and validated in the study.

General study outcomes and caveats: TRDV2 paired with TRDJ1 was the most common TRD rearrangement among clonotypes in healthy donors. TRD repertoire diversity differed among healthy donors, and several donors were highly oligoclonal, with the top 5 clonotypes making up more than half of productive molecules. Novel TRD sequences not targeted by the primers cannot be detected by the primer-based approach.

Libraries were prepared through multiplex PCR. Genomic DNA was amplified with a 32-plex assay using primers for all 8 TRDV and 4 TRDJ genes covering the CDR3. A 12-nucleotide UMI was attached over 3 barcoding PCR cycles, and a second PCR was then run with Illumina adapter primers. AMPure XP beads were used for library purification, and library quality was checked on a Fragment Analyzer with the HS NGS Fragment kit. Sequencing used an Illumina MiniSeq mid-output kit with roughly 19% PhiX and 150 cycles of paired-end reads. As for how the authors treated the data: MIGEC version 1.2.9 was used to process reads, grouping reads by UMI and building error-corrected consensus sequences. Modified VDJtools version 1.2.1 scripts and the tcR R package were used for post-processing. Public reads were reanalyzed in TCRdb with CATT, and rows carrying the same DNA were merged afterwards. The V and J calls come from TCRdb's annotation, not from the publication. This sample is represented by 2,000 or so delta-chain clones; under 8% of them were singletons. The ten largest clonotypes hold around half of the sample.

Looking up the germline V gene yields CDR1 GEAIGNYY and CDR2 EKD. Taken from cysteine to phenylalanine, the CDR3 has 21 residues. The DNA shown is the 63-base CDR3, in frame from base 1. The receptor comes from a human donor in good health. This chain is built from TRDV2 and TRDJ3, with 13 middle bases fitting TRDD3. Sequenced sample: gamma-delta T cells from buffy coat blood. The DNA sequence is given as TGTGCCTGTGACAGCGTACTGGGGGATACGTCCGGCTCCTGGGACACCCTACAGATGTTTTTC. Its amino acids are CACDSVLGDTSGSWDTLQMFF.